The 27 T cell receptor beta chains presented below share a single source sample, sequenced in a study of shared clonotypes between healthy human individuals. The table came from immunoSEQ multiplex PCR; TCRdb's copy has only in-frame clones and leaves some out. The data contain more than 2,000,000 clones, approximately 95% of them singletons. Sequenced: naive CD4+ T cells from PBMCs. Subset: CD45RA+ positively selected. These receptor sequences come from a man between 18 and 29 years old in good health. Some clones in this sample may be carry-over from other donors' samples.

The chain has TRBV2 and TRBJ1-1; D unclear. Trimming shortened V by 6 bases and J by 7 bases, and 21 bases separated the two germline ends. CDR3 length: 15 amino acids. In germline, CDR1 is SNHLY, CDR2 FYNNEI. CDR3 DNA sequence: TGTGCCAGCAGGAACCTGCCGGGAGATGGAGGTGAAGCTTTCTTT. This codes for CASRNLPGDGGEAFF.

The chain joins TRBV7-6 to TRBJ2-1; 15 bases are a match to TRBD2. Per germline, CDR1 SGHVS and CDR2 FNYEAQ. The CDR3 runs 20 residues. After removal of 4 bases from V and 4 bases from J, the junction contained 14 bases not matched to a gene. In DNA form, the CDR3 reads TGTGCCAGCAGCTCAACCGGGACTAGCGGGAGGACGGGTTCATACAATGAGCAGTTCTTC. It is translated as CASSSTGTSGRTGSYNEQFF.

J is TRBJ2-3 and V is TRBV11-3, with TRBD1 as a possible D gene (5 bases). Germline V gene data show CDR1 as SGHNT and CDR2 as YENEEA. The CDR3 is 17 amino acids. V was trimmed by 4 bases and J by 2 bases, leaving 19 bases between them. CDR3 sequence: CASSSGWVLGATDTQYF. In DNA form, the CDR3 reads TGTGCCAGCAGCTCCGGCTGGGTCCTTGGGGCCACAGATACGCAGTATTTT.

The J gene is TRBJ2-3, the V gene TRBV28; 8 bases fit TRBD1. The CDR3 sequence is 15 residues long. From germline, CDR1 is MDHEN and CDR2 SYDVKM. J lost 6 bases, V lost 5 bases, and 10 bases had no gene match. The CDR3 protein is CASSPGTGLLDTQYF. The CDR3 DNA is TGTGCCAGCAGTCCTGGGACAGGTTTATTGGATACGCAGTATTTT.

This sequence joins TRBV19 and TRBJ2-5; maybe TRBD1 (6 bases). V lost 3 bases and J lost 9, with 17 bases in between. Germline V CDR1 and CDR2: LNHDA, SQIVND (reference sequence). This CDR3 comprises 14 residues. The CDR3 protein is CASSIRSGPGAQYF. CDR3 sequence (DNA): TGTGCCAGTAGTATTAGAAGCGGACCAGGGGCCCAGTACTTC.

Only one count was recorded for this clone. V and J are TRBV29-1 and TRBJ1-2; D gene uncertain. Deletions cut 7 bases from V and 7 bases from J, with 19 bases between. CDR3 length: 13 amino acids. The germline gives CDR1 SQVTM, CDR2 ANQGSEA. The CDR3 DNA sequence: TGCAGCGATTTTCTTGACCGGGGTTTTGGCTACACCTTC. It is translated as CSDFLDRGFGYTF.

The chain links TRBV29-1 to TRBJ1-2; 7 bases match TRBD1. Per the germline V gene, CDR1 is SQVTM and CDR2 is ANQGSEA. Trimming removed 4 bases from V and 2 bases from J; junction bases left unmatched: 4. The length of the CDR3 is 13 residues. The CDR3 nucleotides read TGCAGCGTTGGAGAGACAGGGAACTATGGCTACACCTTC. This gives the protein CSVGETGNYGYTF.

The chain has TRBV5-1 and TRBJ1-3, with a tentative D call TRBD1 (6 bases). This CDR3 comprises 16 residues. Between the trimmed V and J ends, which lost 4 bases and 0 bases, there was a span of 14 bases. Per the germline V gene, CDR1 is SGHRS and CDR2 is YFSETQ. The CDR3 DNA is TGCGCCAGCAGCGCCACTGGGGGCGTCTCTGGAAACACCATATATTTT. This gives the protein CASSATGGVSGNTIYF.

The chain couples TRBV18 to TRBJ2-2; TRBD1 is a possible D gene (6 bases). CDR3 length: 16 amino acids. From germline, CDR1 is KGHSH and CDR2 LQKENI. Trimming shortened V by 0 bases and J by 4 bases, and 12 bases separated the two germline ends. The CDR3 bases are TGTGCCAGCTCACCACCATCCAGGGGACGCACCGGGGAGCTGTTTTTT. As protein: CASSPPSRGRTGELFF. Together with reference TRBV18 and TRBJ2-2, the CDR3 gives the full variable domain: NAGVMQNPRHLVRRRGQEARLRCSPMKGHSHVYWYRQLPEEGLKFMVYLQKENIIDESGMPKERFSAEFPKEGPSILRIQQVVRGDSAAYFCASSPPSRGRTGELFFGEGSRLTVL.

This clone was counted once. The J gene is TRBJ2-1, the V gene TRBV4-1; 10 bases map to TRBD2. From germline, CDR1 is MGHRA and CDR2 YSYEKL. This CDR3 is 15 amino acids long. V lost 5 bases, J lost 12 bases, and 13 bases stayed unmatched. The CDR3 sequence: CASSSPGQREGWQFF. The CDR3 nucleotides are TGCGCCAGCAGCTCTCCCGGTCAGCGGGAGGGCTGGCAGTTCTTC.

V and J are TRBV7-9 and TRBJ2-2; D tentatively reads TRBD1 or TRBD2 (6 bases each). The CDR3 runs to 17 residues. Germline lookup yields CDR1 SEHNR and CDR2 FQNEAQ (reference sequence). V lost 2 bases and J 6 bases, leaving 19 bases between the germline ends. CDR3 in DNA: TGTGCCAGCAGCTTAAATCGTAGCCGGGGGCACGCCGGGGAGCTGTTTTTT. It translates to CASSLNRSRGHAGELFF.

The CDR3 DNA sequence: TGTGCCAGCAGTGAAAACTTGCTAGGGGCCTATGGCTACACCTTC. Protein sequence: CASSENLLGAYGYTF. The chain is built from TRBV6-1 and TRBJ1-2; a weak D match, TRBD1 (5 bases). V was pared by 2 bases and J by 4 bases, with 14 bases between. The CDR3 sequence is 15 residues long. The germline V gene has CDR1 MNHNS and CDR2 SASEGT.

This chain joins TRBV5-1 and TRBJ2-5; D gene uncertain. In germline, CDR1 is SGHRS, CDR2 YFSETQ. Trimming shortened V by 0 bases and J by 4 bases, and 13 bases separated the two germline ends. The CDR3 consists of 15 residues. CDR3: CASSLAVQARETQYF. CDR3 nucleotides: TGCGCCAGCAGCTTGGCTGTCCAAGCAAGAGAGACCCAGTACTTC.

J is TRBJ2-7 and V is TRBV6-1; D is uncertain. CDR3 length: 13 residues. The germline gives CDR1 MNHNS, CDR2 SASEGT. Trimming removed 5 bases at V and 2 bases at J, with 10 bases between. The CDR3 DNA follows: TGTGCCAGCAGTAAAGGACGGCCCTACGAGCAGTACTTC. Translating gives CASSKGRPYEQYF.

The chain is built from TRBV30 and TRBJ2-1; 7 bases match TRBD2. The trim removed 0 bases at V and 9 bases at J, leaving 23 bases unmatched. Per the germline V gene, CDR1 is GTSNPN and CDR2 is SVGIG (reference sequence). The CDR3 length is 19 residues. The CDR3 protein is CAWSVSGGIGLRGRPEQFF. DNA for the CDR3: TGTGCCTGGAGTGTATCGGGGGGTATTGGTCTTCGAGGTCGACCTGAGCAGTTCTTC.

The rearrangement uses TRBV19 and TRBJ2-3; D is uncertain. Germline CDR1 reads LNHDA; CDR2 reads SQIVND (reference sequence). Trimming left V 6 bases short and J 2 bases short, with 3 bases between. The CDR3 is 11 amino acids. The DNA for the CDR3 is TGTGCCAGTAGCTTCACAGATACGCAGTATTTT. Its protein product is CASSFTDTQYF.

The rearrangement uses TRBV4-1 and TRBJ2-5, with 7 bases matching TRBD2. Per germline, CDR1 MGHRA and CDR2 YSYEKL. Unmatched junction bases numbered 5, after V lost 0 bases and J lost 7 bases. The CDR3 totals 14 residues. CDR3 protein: CASSQERGGGTQYF. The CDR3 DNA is TGCGCCAGCAGCCAAGAGAGGGGCGGGGGGACCCAGTACTTC.

For the CDR3, the DNA is TGTGCCAGCAGTTTGCTCATGCACCTCGAAACGAGGCAGCCCCAGCATTTT. Translation: CASSLLMHLETRQPQHF. This chain connects TRBV28 to TRBJ1-5; D gene unclear. Trimming took 3 bases from V and 7 from J, leaving 22 bases between them. The germline V gene encodes CDR1 MDHEN and CDR2 SYDVKM. The CDR3 covers 17 residues.

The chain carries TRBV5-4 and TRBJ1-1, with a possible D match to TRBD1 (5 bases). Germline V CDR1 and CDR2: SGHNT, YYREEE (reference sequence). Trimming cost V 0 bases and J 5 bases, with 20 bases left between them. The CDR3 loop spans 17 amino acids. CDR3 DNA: TGTGCCAGCAGCTTGGACCCGGAGCGGCAGGGAGGTACTGAAGCTTTCTTT. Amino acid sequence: CASSLDPERQGGTEAFF.

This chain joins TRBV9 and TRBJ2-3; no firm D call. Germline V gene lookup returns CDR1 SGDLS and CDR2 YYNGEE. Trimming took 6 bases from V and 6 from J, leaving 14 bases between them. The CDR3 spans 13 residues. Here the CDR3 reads CASTPLSTDTQYF. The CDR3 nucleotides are TGTGCCAGCACCCCACTAAGTACCGATACGCAGTATTTT.

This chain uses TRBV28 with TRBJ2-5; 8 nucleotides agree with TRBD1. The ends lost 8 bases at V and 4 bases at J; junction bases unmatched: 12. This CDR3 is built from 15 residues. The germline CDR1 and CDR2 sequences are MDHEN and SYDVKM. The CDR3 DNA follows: TGTGCCAGCTTGACCCCGGCAGGGGGCCTAGAGACCCAGTACTTC. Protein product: CASLTPAGGLETQYF.

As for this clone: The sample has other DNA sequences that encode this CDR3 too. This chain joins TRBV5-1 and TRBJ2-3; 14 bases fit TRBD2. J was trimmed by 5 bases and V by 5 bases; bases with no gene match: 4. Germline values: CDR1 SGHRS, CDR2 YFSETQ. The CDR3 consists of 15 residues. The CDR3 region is CASSFGLAGGDTQYF. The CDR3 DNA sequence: TGCGCCAGCAGTTTCGGACTAGCGGGAGGAGATACGCAGTATTTT.

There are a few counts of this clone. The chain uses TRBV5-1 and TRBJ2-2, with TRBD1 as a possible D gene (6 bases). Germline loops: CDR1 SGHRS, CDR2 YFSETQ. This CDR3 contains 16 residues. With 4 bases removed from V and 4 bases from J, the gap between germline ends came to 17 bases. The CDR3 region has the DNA TGCGCCAGCAGCCTTACAGGGATGGTTTCCACCGGGGAGCTGTTTTTT. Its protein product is CASSLTGMVSTGELFF.

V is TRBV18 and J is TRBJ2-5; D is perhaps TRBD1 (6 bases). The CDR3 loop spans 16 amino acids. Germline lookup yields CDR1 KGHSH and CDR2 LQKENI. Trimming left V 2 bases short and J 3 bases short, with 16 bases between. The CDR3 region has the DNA TGTGCCAGCTCACCAACTATCGCAGGGGCCAAAGAGACCCAGTACTTC. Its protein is CASSPTIAGAKETQYF.

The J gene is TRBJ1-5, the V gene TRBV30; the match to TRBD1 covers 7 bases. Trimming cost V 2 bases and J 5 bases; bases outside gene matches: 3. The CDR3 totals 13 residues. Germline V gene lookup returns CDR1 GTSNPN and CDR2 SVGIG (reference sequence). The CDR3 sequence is CAWSPGQHQPQHF. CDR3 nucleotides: TGTGCCTGGAGTCCGGGACAGCATCAGCCCCAGCATTTT.

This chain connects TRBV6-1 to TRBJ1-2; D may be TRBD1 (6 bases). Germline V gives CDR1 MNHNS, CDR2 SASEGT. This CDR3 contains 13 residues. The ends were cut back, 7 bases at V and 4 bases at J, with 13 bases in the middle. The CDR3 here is CASTQQGSYGYTF. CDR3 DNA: TGTGCCAGCACCCAACAGGGATCCTATGGCTACACCTTC.

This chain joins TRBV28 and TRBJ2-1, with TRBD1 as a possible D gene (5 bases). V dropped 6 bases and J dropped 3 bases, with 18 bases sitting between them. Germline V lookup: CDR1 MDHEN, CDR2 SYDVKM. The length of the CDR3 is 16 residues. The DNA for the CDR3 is TGTGCCAGCAGGTCCAGGGTGGGTCGTTTCTACAATGAGCAGTTCTTC. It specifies CASRSRVGRFYNEQFF.